The rows below give T cell receptor beta chains drawn from one sample of a study of blood T cells in healthy people across ages. TCRdb redid the calling of the 5' RACE reads with MiXCR, one entry per CDR3 protein. The data contain approximately 600,000 distinct CDR3 sequences, approximately 50% of them seen just once; the ten biggest clones take up roughly 34%. Sequencing used blood. The receptors shown here come from a man aged 55 to 70 in good health. Both conserved end residues are part of each CDR3. A D gene is named only where the DNA matches it firmly. Size is omitted from some rows. Given values are once, few, many or a class for expanded clones.

>TRBV5-6|.|.|TRBJ1-5
TGTGCCAGCAGCTCTAACGGGCTGGGGAATCAGCCCCAGCATTTT
CASSSNGLGNQPQHF
>TRBV7-9|.|.|TRBJ1-2
TGTGCCAGCAGCTTAGCTGTGGGACGCCATGGCTACACCTTC
CASSLAVGRHGYTF
>TRBV15|.|.|TRBJ2-3
TGTGCCACCAGCAGCAGACGGGATACGCAGTATTTT
CATSSRRDTQYF
>TRBV6-5|.|.|TRBJ1-1
TGTGCCAGCAGTTATCTGGGGGCCGACACTGAAGCTTTCTTT
CASSYLGADTEAFF
>TRBV20-1|.|TRBD1|TRBJ2-3
TGCAGTGCTAGACCGGACAGGGGTAGGCCAGATACGCAGTATTTT
CSARPDRGRPDTQYF
>TRBV11-2|.|.|TRBJ2-5
TGTGCCAGCAGCTTAGATTTAGGGGGTTGGGAGACCCAGTACTTC
CASSLDLGGWETQYF
>TRBV27|.|.|TRBJ2-1
TGTGCCAGCACCCCACGCGGACTCCCATCACACAATGAGCAGTTCTTC
CASTPRGLPSHNEQFF
>TRBV6-5|few|TRBD2|TRBJ2-7
TGTGCCAGCAGTTACGCCGGGACTAGCGGGGGGTTAACCTCCTACGAGCAGTACTTC
CASSYAGTSGGLTSYEQYF
>TRBV15|few|.|TRBJ2-5
TGTGCCACCAGCAGAGATAGGCAGAGACAACGCGAAGGGACCCAGTACTTC
CATSRDRQRQREGTQYF
>TRBV11-3|.|.|TRBJ2-1
TGTGCCAGCAGCTTAGACAGGGGTAGCGAGCAGTTCTTC
CASSLDRGSEQFF
>TRBV7-2|few|TRBD2|TRBJ2-1
TGTGCCAGCAGCTTAGGTCCGGGGGGGGCCTACAATGAGCAGTTCTTC
CASSLGPGGAYNEQFF
>TRBV3-1|few|.|TRBJ2-5
TGTGCCAGCAGCCCATCAGGACTAAATCCGGAGACCCAGTACTTC
CASSPSGLNPETQYF
>TRBV20-1|.|TRBD2|TRBJ2-3
TGCAGTGCTAGAGCTCTCCCAAGCGGGGGCACAGATACGCAGTATTTT
CSARALPSGGTDTQYF
>TRBV7-8|.|TRBD2|TRBJ2-2
TGTGCCAGCAGCCCGACTAGCGGGGGACCGAACACCGGGGAGCTGTTTTTT
CASSPTSGGPNTGELFF
>TRBV3-1|.|.|TRBJ2-7
TGTGCCAGCAGCCAAGGACAGGCCTACTCCTACGAGCAGTACTTC
CASSQGQAYSYEQYF
>TRBV6-2/TRBV6-3|.|.|TRBJ2-5
TGTGCCAGCAGTTACTCGGGTGGGTGGCAGTACTTC
CASSYSGGWQYF
>TRBV12-3/TRBV12-4|.|TRBD1|TRBJ2-3
TGTGCCAGCAGTTGCAGGGGGAGAGCAGATACGCAGTATTTT
CASSCRGRADTQYF
>TRBV18|.|TRBD2|TRBJ2-1
TGTGCCAGCTCACCACCTAGCGGGGGGAGCTCCTACAATGAGCAGTTCTTC
CASSPPSGGSSYNEQFF
>TRBV2|.|.|TRBJ2-4
TGTGCCAGCGGTGTGGGCAGGGCCAAAAACATTCAGTACTTC
CASGVGRAKNIQYF
>TRBV12-5|.|.|TRBJ2-4
TGTGCTAGTGGTTTGGACCGAACAGGGGCCAAAAACATTCAGTACTTC
CASGLDRTGAKNIQYF